This TCR beta chain was documented in a study of T cells in Graves' hyperthyroidism and ophthalmopathy. Study at large: Any treatment followed the collection of peripheral blood at initial diagnosis.

For ophthalmopathy patients, the Clinical Activity Score was at least 3 and the NOSPECS grade at least 4; duration was under 3 months. The length of the CDR3 is 15 residues. V lost 3 bases to trimming and J lost 2 bases, with 14 bases between them. CDR1 is SGHAT and CDR2 is FQNNGV in the germline V gene. It was RNA transcripts that yielded the amplified TCR beta CDR3 regions. The HTBI primer set was used in a first-round RT-PCR of the TCR CDR3. MiXCR, run by TCRdb on the multiplex PCR reads, gives a single entry per CDR3 protein. The repertoire holds some 490,000 distinct CDR3 sequences, with approximately 23% as singletons.

The chain links TRBV11-2 to TRBJ2-7; weak D call: TRBD2 (6 bases). The TCR originated in a woman between 70 and 85 years old with Graves' ophthalmopathy. Sample: blood. The CDR3 DNA reads TGTGCCAGCAGCTTGGGCGGACTACAGCCCTACGAGCAGTACTTC. Its protein is CASSLGGLQPYEQYF.